What follows are 32 T cell receptor beta chains derived from one specimen sequenced in a study of Ad26.COV2.S vaccination and SARS-CoV-2 variants. Treatment defined: some 20 received Ad26.COV2.S at low or high dose, single or two shots; several received placebo; per-sample allocation not given. Samples analyzed were those drawn on day 63 after the first vaccine or placebo injection. The method was immunoSEQ multiplex PCR; TCRdb's version includes in-frame clones alone and lacks a portion of them. The profile shows some 340,000 clones, just under 85% of them singletons. The material sequenced was peripheral blood, taken in a trial of Ad26.COV2.S vaccine versus placebo. Source of these receptors: a person aged 18-65 years who received the Ad26.COV2.S COVID-19 vaccine or a placebo.

The genes are TRBV6-5 and TRBJ1-1, with TRBD1 as a possible D gene (6 bases). Trimming removed 2 bases at V and 0 bases at J, with 10 bases between. Germline CDR1 is MNHEY and CDR2 is SVGAGI. This CDR3 is 15 amino acids long. CDR3 residues: CASSYNGGLNTEAFF. CDR3 coding DNA: TGTGCCAGCAGTTACAACGGGGGGCTGAACACTGAAGCTTTCTTT.

The rearrangement joins TRBV27 to TRBJ2-7, with 8 bases matching TRBD2. This CDR3 has 14 amino acids. The germline CDR1 and CDR2 sequences are MNHEY and SMNVEV (reference sequence). The ends lost 4 bases at V and 2 bases at J; junction bases unmatched: 4. CDR3 amino acids: CASSSIAGTYEQYF. The CDR3 nucleotides read TGTGCCAGCAGTTCAATAGCGGGGACCTACGAGCAGTACTTC.

V gene TRBV5-1 combines with J gene TRBJ2-7, with D possibly being TRBD1 or TRBD2 (6 bases each). Germline V gene sequence: CDR1 SGHRS, CDR2 YFSETQ. CDR3 size: 14 residues. V dropped 4 bases and J dropped 2 bases, with 13 bases sitting between them. CDR3 protein: CASSLNGGPYEQYF. CDR3 nucleotides: TGCGCCAGCAGCCTAAACGGGGGCCCCTACGAGCAGTACTTC. The complete variable domain, with remaining parts taken from reference TRBV5-1 and TRBJ2-7, reads KAGVTQTPRYLIKTRGQQVTLSCSPISGHRSVSWYQQTPGQGLQFLFEYFSETQRNKGNFPGRFSGRQFSNSRSEMNVSTLELGDSALYLCASSLNGGPYEQYFGPGTRLTVT.

This chain joins TRBV6-5 and TRBJ1-1; 8 bases line up with TRBD1. This CDR3 is 13 amino acids long. With 7 bases clipped from V and 5 bases from J, the junction kept 6 bases outside the gene matches. Looked up from germline, CDR1 is MNHEY and CDR2 is SVGAGI. The chain's CDR3 is CASTPTGETEAFF. The CDR3 nucleotides are TGTGCCAGCACTCCGACAGGGGAGACTGAAGCTTTCTTT.

The chain carries TRBV15 and TRBJ1-1; 8 positions agree with TRBD1. Germline values: CDR1 LNHNV, CDR2 YYDKDF (reference sequence). CDR3 length: 17 residues. Trimming at V came to 0 bases and at J to 4 bases, leaving 10 bases not matched to a gene. The CDR3 region is CATSRDYVPDRATEAFF. CDR3 DNA sequence: TGTGCCACCAGCAGAGATTACGTTCCGGACAGGGCCACTGAAGCTTTCTTT.

The rearrangement uses TRBV7-3 and TRBJ1-1; TRBD1 agrees at 7 bases. The CDR3 contains 13 residues. With V trimmed by 5 bases and J by 4 bases, 4 bases remained unmatched. Germline-derived CDR1 and CDR2 are SGHTA and FQGTGA. CDR3 nucleotides: TGTGCCAGCAGCCTCCGACAGGGCACTGAAGCTTTCTTT. The encoded protein is CASSLRQGTEAFF.

This sequence joins TRBV29-1 and TRBJ2-7; D tentatively reads TRBD1 or TRBD2 (6 bases each). V was trimmed by 6 bases and J by 0 bases, leaving 18 bases between them. The length of the CDR3 is 15 residues. Germline CDR1 and CDR2: SQVTM and ANQGSEA. The CDR3 bases are TGCAGCGTAGAGGGGGGCCGGGGGATCTCCTACGAGCAGTACTTC. Translation gives CSVEGGRGISYEQYF.

The rearrangement links TRBV24-1 to TRBJ2-2, with D perhaps matching TRBD1 (6 bases). Germline values: CDR1 KGHDR, CDR2 SFDVKD. Trimming left V 3 bases short and J 6 bases short, with 13 bases between. The length of the CDR3 is 15 residues. DNA of the CDR3: TGTGCCACCAGTGATGTCAACCAGGGGTCCGGGGAGCTGTTTTTT. Translating it yields CATSDVNQGSGELFF.

The rearrangement joins TRBV15 to TRBJ2-2; D is unresolved. CDR1 and CDR2 (germline): LNHNV, YYDKDF (reference sequence). Trimming took off 1 base at V and 1 base at J, with 4 bases between the two ends. The length of the CDR3 is 14 residues. The CDR3 sequence is CATSRGGNTGELFF. The DNA for the CDR3 is TGTGCCACCAGCAGAGGAGGGAACACCGGGGAGCTGTTTTTT.

The chain joins TRBV7-2 to TRBJ2-2, with 15 bases that match TRBD2. Germline-derived CDR1 and CDR2 are SGHTA and FQGNSA. V lost 5 bases to trimming and J lost 2 bases; unmatched junction nucleotides: 6. The CDR3 runs to 18 residues. The CDR3 sequence: CASSPRTSGGGNTGELFF. DNA for the CDR3: TGTGCCAGCAGCCCCAGGACTAGCGGGGGGGGAAACACCGGGGAGCTGTTTTTT.

The rearrangement joins TRBV18 to TRBJ2-5; D remains unclear. The CDR3 length is 10 residues. CDR1 is KGHSH, CDR2 LQKENI, per germline. V lost 6 bases and J lost 2, with 1 base in between. The CDR3 sequence: CASSQETQYF. The CDR3 DNA follows: TGTGCCAGCTCTCAAGAGACCCAGTACTTC.

This clone has more than one count but fewer than ten. This chain uses TRBV7-3 with TRBJ2-1; possible D gene TRBD1, 6 bases. The CDR3 spans 14 residues. Trimming shortened V by 5 bases and J by 4 bases, and 12 bases separated the two germline ends. Germline V CDR1 and CDR2: SGHTA, FQGTGA. The chain's CDR3 is CASSRDTVYNEQFF. Here the CDR3 DNA reads TGTGCCAGCAGCCGGGACACCGTATACAATGAGCAGTTCTTC.

V gene TRBV4-1 combines with J gene TRBJ2-1; D might be TRBD2 (6 bases). V lost 1 base and J lost 0, with 10 bases in between. This CDR3 is built from 16 residues. Germline assignment: CDR1 MGHRA and CDR2 YSYEKL. The CDR3 region is CASSQGRASSYNEQFF. The CDR3 nucleotides are TGCGCCAGCAGCCAAGGGAGGGCTAGCTCCTACAATGAGCAGTTCTTC.

The J gene is TRBJ2-5, the V gene TRBV27; 9 positions agree with TRBD2. There are 13 residues in the CDR3. The V segment lost 8 bases and the J segment 9 bases; nucleotides outside the gene matches: 10. Germline-derived CDR1 and CDR2 are MNHEY and SMNVEV (reference sequence). CDR3: CASYGTSPGAQYF. CDR3 coding DNA: TGTGCCAGCTATGGGACTAGCCCCGGGGCCCAGTACTTC.

The chain recombines TRBV27 with TRBJ2-7; D not certain. Germline CDR1 and CDR2: MNHEY and SMNVEV (reference sequence). V was clipped by 5 bases and J by 0 bases, with 2 bases between them. CDR3 length: 11 amino acids. CDR3 amino acids: CASSTSYEQYF. In nucleotides, the CDR3 is TGTGCCAGCAGTACCTCCTACGAGCAGTACTTC.

V usage is TRBV9 and J usage is TRBJ2-7; possibly TRBD1 for D (6 bases). The V end was cut by 1 base, the J end by 4 bases, with 21 bases between. The CDR3 contains 17 residues. CDR1 is SGDLS, CDR2 YYNGEE, per germline. The CDR3 loop is CASSVPLRTATWYEQYF. The CDR3 coding sequence is TGTGCCAGCAGCGTACCCCTAAGGACAGCCACCTGGTACGAGCAGTACTTC.

V and J are TRBV6-6 and TRBJ2-2; D tentatively fits TRBD1 or TRBD2 (5 bases each). Trimming took off 5 bases at V and 1 base at J, with 23 bases between the two ends. Germline CDR1 and CDR2: MNHNY and SVGAGI (reference sequence). This CDR3 spans 19 amino acids. Written as DNA, the CDR3 is TGTGCCAGCAGTCGGCAGGCCTTTTCCCGGGACGTGAACACCGGGGAGCTGTTTTTT. As protein: CASSRQAFSRDVNTGELFF.

The gene calls are TRBV23-1 and TRBJ2-4; 8 bases line up with TRBD2. TRBV23-1 is treated as an ORF (open reading frame) with a function not yet certain. Trimming at V came to 1 base and at J to 0 bases, leaving 5 bases not matched to a gene. The CDR3 consists of 17 residues. In DNA form, the CDR3 reads TGCGCCAGCAGTCAATGGCGGGGGGACCTAGCCAAAAACATTCAGTACTTC. It codes for CASSQWRGDLAKNIQYF.

The chain combines TRBV11-1 with TRBJ2-7; D assignment may be TRBD1 or TRBD2 (5 bases each). Looked up from germline, CDR1 is SGHAT and CDR2 is FQDESV (reference sequence). The CDR3 sequence is 16 residues long. Trimming removed 5 bases at V and 2 bases at J, with 19 bases between. The CDR3 loop reads CASSPPGPKSTYEQYF. For the CDR3, the DNA is TGTGCCAGCAGCCCCCCGGGACCCAAATCGACCTACGAGCAGTACTTC.

Points on this clone: This sample also contains other DNA sequences that code for the same CDR3. CDR3 bases: TGTGCCAGCTCACCACCGCAGGGGCTGAACACTGAAGCTTTCTTT. This gives the protein CASSPPQGLNTEAFF. This sequence joins TRBV18 and TRBJ1-1, with D possibly being TRBD1 (6 bases). CDR1 and CDR2 (germline): KGHSH, LQKENI. The CDR3 loop spans 15 amino acids. With 0 bases removed from V and 0 bases from J, the gap between germline ends came to 8 bases.

To note about this clone: At the DNA level, this CDR3 is encoded by other sequences in the same sample as well. The V and J genes are TRBV3-1 (or the pseudogene TRBV3-2) and TRBJ1-5; D ambiguous. The germline V gene encodes CDR1 LGHDT and CDR2 YNNKEL (reference sequence). The CDR3 runs 13 residues. Between the trimmed V and J ends, which lost 0 bases and 3 bases, there was a span of 3 bases. The CDR3 nucleotides read TGTGCCAGCAGCCAAGACCCCAATCAGCCCCAGCATTTT. This encodes CASSQDPNQPQHF.

The sample holds a few counts of this clone. The rearrangement links TRBV19 to TRBJ1-5; D not certain. V was cut by 4 bases and J by 6 bases, with 16 bases left in between. CDR3 length: 15 residues. The germline CDR1 and CDR2 sequences are LNHDA and SQIVND (reference sequence). The CDR3 DNA sequence: TGTGCCAGTAGTAAAGGCGTCGGGGTTGGTCAGCCCCAGCATTTT. Its translation: CASSKGVGVGQPQHF.

This clone has just a few counts. V usage is TRBV19 and J usage is TRBJ1-1; D might be TRBD1 (6 bases). The CDR3 has 15 amino acids. Trimming took off 3 bases at V and 1 base at J, with 12 bases between the two ends. The germline gives CDR1 LNHDA, CDR2 SQIVND (reference sequence). The chain's CDR3 is CASSMGGLPNTEAFF. The CDR3 bases are TGTGCCAGTAGTATGGGGGGCTTACCGAACACTGAAGCTTTCTTT.

The genes are TRBV11-3 and TRBJ2-2; maybe TRBD1 (6 bases). CDR1 and CDR2 (germline): SGHNT, YENEEA. The V end was cut by 0 bases, the J end by 0 bases, with 14 bases between. There are 18 residues in the CDR3. CDR3 amino acids: CASSLDMMGHSNTGELFF. The CDR3 nucleotides are TGTGCCAGCAGCTTAGATATGATGGGACATTCGAACACCGGGGAGCTGTTTTTT.

The chain couples TRBV5-1 to TRBJ2-5, with D possibly being TRBD1 (5 bases). The CDR3 contains 16 residues. Deletions cut 0 bases from V and 1 base from J, with 13 bases between. Germline V gene sequence: CDR1 SGHRS, CDR2 YFSETQ. The CDR3 loop is CASSLGADSFQETQYF. The CDR3 DNA sequence: TGCGCCAGCAGCTTGGGGGCCGACAGCTTCCAAGAGACCCAGTACTTC. The full variable domain, in which reference TRBV5-1 and TRBJ2-5 provide the parts outside the CDR3, is KAGVTQTPRYLIKTRGQQVTLSCSPISGHRSVSWYQQTPGQGLQFLFEYFSETQRNKGNFPGRFSGRQFSNSRSEMNVSTLELGDSALYLCASSLGADSFQETQYFGPGTRLLVL.

The chain is built from TRBV7-9 and TRBJ1-5; D is ambiguous. Trimming pared 4 bases from V and 9 bases from J, leaving 7 bases between. In germline, CDR1 is SEHNR, CDR2 FQNEAQ (reference sequence). The CDR3 loop spans 11 amino acids. The CDR3 sequence is CASSSPGPQHF. In nucleotides, the CDR3 is TGTGCCAGCAGCTCCCCGGGGCCCCAGCATTTT.

The chain is built from TRBV6-6 and TRBJ1-1; TRBD1 matches at 7 bases. V gave up 5 bases and J gave up 1 base; unmatched junction bases: 7. The CDR3 has 15 amino acids. Germline loops: CDR1 MNHNY, CDR2 SVGAGI (reference sequence). The CDR3 reads CASSLGTVRNTEAFF. The CDR3 bases are TGTGCCAGCAGTCTGGGGACAGTCAGGAACACTGAAGCTTTCTTT.

This chain uses TRBV11-1 with TRBJ2-7; TRBD1 matches at 7 bases. Germline V gene lookup returns CDR1 SGHAT and CDR2 FQDESV (reference sequence). Trimming at V came to 5 bases and at J to 0 bases, leaving 7 bases not matched to a gene. The CDR3 length is 15 residues. CDR3: CASSTPRTGSYEQYF. CDR3 coding DNA: TGTGCCAGCAGCACCCCCCGGACAGGCTCCTACGAGCAGTACTTC.

V and J are TRBV9 and TRBJ2-2, with 7 bases lining up with TRBD2. The CDR3 length is 15 residues. V shed 3 bases, J shed 1 base, and the junction held 3 bases outside the gene matches. Germline V CDR1 and CDR2: SGDLS, YYNGEE. The CDR3 region is CASSAGLKNTGELFF. CDR3 DNA sequence: TGTGCCAGCAGCGCGGGACTAAAGAACACCGGGGAGCTGTTTTTT. Full variable domain (missing parts from reference TRBV9 and TRBJ2-2): DSGVTQTPKHLITATGQRVTLRCSPRSGDLSVYWYQQSLDQGLQFLIQYYNGEERAKGNILERFSAQQFPDLHSELNLSSLELGDSALYFCASSAGLKNTGELFFGEGSRLTVL.

V gene TRBV7-2 combines with J gene TRBJ2-5, with D possibly matching TRBD2 (6 bases). CDR1 SGHTA and CDR2 FQGNSA come from the germline V gene. Trimming pared 7 bases from V and 1 base from J, leaving 13 bases between. The CDR3 is 14 residues long. The CDR3 sequence is CASTPVGGQETQYF. The CDR3 DNA follows: TGTGCCAGCACCCCGGTGGGGGGCCAAGAGACCCAGTACTTC.

This chain joins TRBV5-1 and TRBJ2-3, with unresolved D. The CDR3 has 13 amino acids. Germline CDR1 and CDR2: SGHRS and YFSETQ. The V gene lost 2 bases and the J gene lost 1 base, with 5 bases spanning the gap. The CDR3 DNA is TGCGCCAGCAGCTTTTCCGGCACAGATACGCAGTATTTT. Its protein product is CASSFSGTDTQYF.

The chain employs TRBV4-1 and TRBJ1-5; 9 nucleotides match TRBD1. The CDR3 runs 15 residues. Trimming removed 2 bases from V and 6 bases from J; junction bases left unmatched: 5. Germline-derived CDR1 and CDR2 are MGHRA and YSYEKL. CDR3: CASSQTRQGGQPQHF. The CDR3 nucleotides are TGCGCCAGCAGCCAAACTAGACAGGGGGGTCAGCCCCAGCATTTT.